A selection of T cell receptor beta chains follows, all from one sample in a study of T cell changes during pregnancy in multiple sclerosis. The protocol was immunoSEQ multiplex PCR, while the TCRdb copy is restricted to in-frame clones and leaves out a portion. The table has approximately 90,000 clones, almost 95% seen once. Sample: peripheral blood, taken after pregnancy. All receptors come from a female donor with multiple sclerosis, enrolled in a pregnancy study. Both conserved end residues are part of each CDR3. D genes are given only for firm matches. Not every row has a clone size; where given, it reads once, few, many or a size class.

v_gene: TRBV7-9
abundance: once
d_gene: .
j_gene: TRBJ2-5
CDR3aa: CASSLQGNDGETQYF
CDR3nt: TGTGCCAGCAGCTTACAGGGTAATGATGGGGAGACCCAGTACTTC

v_gene: TRBV30
abundance: .
d_gene: .
j_gene: TRBJ2-2
CDR3aa: CAWSMLSTGELFF
CDR3nt: TGTGCCTGGAGTATGCTGAGCACCGGGGAGCTGTTTTTT

v_gene: TRBV18
abundance: once
d_gene: .
j_gene: TRBJ2-1
CDR3aa: CASSQTDTYSNEQFF
CDR3nt: TGTGCCAGCTCCCAAACAGACACTTATAGCAATGAGCAGTTCTTC

v_gene: TRBV30
abundance: once
d_gene: .
j_gene: TRBJ1-1
CDR3aa: CACKGGSIRGTNTEAFF
CDR3nt: TGTGCCTGTAAGGGTGGAAGTATACGGGGTACGAACACTGAAGCTTTCTTT

v_gene: TRBV5-1
abundance: .
d_gene: .
j_gene: TRBJ2-3
CDR3aa: CASSFAVDPVRLSGDTQYF
CDR3nt: TGCGCCAGCAGCTTCGCGGTGGATCCTGTCCGACTCTCGGGAGATACGCAGTATTTT

v_gene: TRBV11-2
abundance: .
d_gene: TRBD1
j_gene: TRBJ2-3
CDR3aa: CASSEPGQGVTDTQYF
CDR3nt: TGTGCCAGCAGCGAACCGGGACAGGGTGTCACAGATACGCAGTATTTT

v_gene: TRBV4-3
abundance: many
d_gene: TRBD1
j_gene: TRBJ1-6
CDR3aa: CASSQGTGVKSPLHF
CDR3nt: TGCGCCAGCAGCCAAGGGACAGGGGTGAAATCACCCCTCCACTTT

v_gene: TRBV11-1
abundance: .
d_gene: .
j_gene: TRBJ2-7
CDR3aa: CASSLVALGKHYEQYF
CDR3nt: TGTGCCAGCAGCTTAGTCGCCCTGGGCAAGCACTACGAGCAGTACTTC

v_gene: TRBV7-9
abundance: .
d_gene: .
j_gene: TRBJ2-5
CDR3aa: CASSLPNKRLVIQETQYF
CDR3nt: TGTGCCAGCAGCTTACCAAACAAAAGACTAGTTATACAAGAGACCCAGTACTTC

v_gene: TRBV13
abundance: .
d_gene: .
j_gene: TRBJ2-3
CDR3aa: CASSEGAGGDTQYF
CDR3nt: TGTGCCAGCAGCGAGGGGGCGGGAGGAGATACGCAGTATTTT

v_gene: TRBV5-6
abundance: .
d_gene: .
j_gene: TRBJ2-4
CDR3aa: CASSAQGWENIQYF
CDR3nt: TGTGCCAGCAGCGCACAGGGATGGGAAAACATTCAGTACTTC

v_gene: TRBV16
abundance: .
d_gene: .
j_gene: TRBJ1-1
CDR3aa: CASVWGQSTEAFF
CDR3nt: TGTGCCAGCGTCTGGGGGCAGAGCACTGAAGCTTTCTTT

v_gene: TRBV7-6
abundance: .
d_gene: .
j_gene: TRBJ1-5
CDR3aa: CASSLGATSDNQPQHF
CDR3nt: TGTGCCAGCAGCTTAGGGGCAACTTCGGACAATCAGCCCCAGCATTTT

v_gene: TRBV19
abundance: .
d_gene: TRBD2
j_gene: TRBJ2-5
CDR3aa: CASRKRGGVETQYF
CDR3nt: TGTGCCAGTAGAAAGCGGGGGGGCGTGGAGACCCAGTACTTC

v_gene: TRBV6-1
abundance: .
d_gene: .
j_gene: TRBJ2-7
CDR3aa: CASIRIATSYEQYF
CDR3nt: TGTGCCAGCATCCGCATAGCAACCTCCTACGAGCAGTACTTC

v_gene: TRBV4-3
abundance: .
d_gene: .
j_gene: TRBJ2-1
CDR3aa: CASSQDELGGLVYNEQFF
CDR3nt: TGCGCCAGCAGCCAAGATGAGCTCGGCGGACTTGTTTACAATGAGCAGTTCTTC

v_gene: TRBV6-6
abundance: .
d_gene: TRBD2
j_gene: TRBJ2-7
CDR3aa: CASSYVGGGSYEQYF
CDR3nt: TGTGCCAGCAGTTACGTCGGCGGGGGATCCTACGAGCAGTACTTC

v_gene: TRBV29-1
abundance: .
d_gene: .
j_gene: TRBJ2-7
CDR3aa: CSVYHSGSSYEQYF
CDR3nt: TGCAGCGTCTATCATAGCGGCAGCTCCTACGAGCAGTACTTC

v_gene: TRBV11-2
abundance: once
d_gene: TRBD2
j_gene: TRBJ2-2
CDR3aa: CASSLAPGGAGELFF
CDR3nt: TGTGCCAGCAGCTTAGCCCCTGGGGGGGCCGGGGAGCTGTTTTTT

v_gene: TRBV5-4
abundance: .
d_gene: TRBD1
j_gene: TRBJ2-7
CDR3aa: CASSPPTGRYEQYF
CDR3nt: TGTGCCAGCAGCCCCCCGACAGGGAGATACGAGCAGTACTTC

v_gene: TRBV7-2
abundance: .
d_gene: TRBD1
j_gene: TRBJ1-4
CDR3aa: CASSPSDRGGGNEKLFF
CDR3nt: TGTGCCAGCAGCCCCTCGGACAGGGGCGGGGGTAATGAAAAACTGTTTTTT

v_gene: TRBV30
abundance: .
d_gene: TRBD1
j_gene: TRBJ1-1
CDR3aa: CAWTLTRGQRVNTEAFF
CDR3nt: TGTGCCTGGACCCTAACCCGGGGACAGCGGGTGAACACTGAAGCTTTCTTT

v_gene: TRBV7-3
abundance: .
d_gene: TRBD1
j_gene: TRBJ2-2
CDR3aa: CASSARTGQAGELFF
CDR3nt: TGTGCCAGCAGCGCCCGGACAGGACAAGCCGGGGAGCTGTTTTTT

v_gene: TRBV11-2
abundance: .
d_gene: TRBD1
j_gene: TRBJ2-1
CDR3aa: CASSLSVGTVRGEQFF
CDR3nt: TGTGCCAGCAGCTTAAGTGTGGGGACAGTTAGGGGTGAGCAGTTCTTC

v_gene: TRBV19
abundance: .
d_gene: .
j_gene: TRBJ2-5
CDR3aa: CASSIDRYGTQYF
CDR3nt: TGTGCCAGTAGTATAGATCGGTATGGGACCCAGTACTTC

v_gene: TRBV6-5
abundance: .
d_gene: .
j_gene: TRBJ1-1
CDR3aa: CASSYAPRGNTEAFF
CDR3nt: TGTGCCAGCAGTTACGCGCCCAGGGGGAACACTGAAGCTTTCTTT

v_gene: TRBV7-6
abundance: .
d_gene: TRBD2
j_gene: TRBJ2-5
CDR3aa: CASSPARTSGRRGTQYF
CDR3nt: TGTGCCAGCAGCCCAGCCCGGACTAGCGGGAGGCGGGGGACCCAGTACTTC

v_gene: TRBV19
abundance: .
d_gene: TRBD2
j_gene: TRBJ2-5
CDR3aa: CASSSNGASGYQETQYF
CDR3nt: TGTGCCAGTAGTAGTAATGGGGCTAGCGGGTATCAAGAGACCCAGTACTTC

v_gene: TRBV5-4
abundance: .
d_gene: TRBD1
j_gene: TRBJ1-6
CDR3aa: CASSSDRVNSPLHF
CDR3nt: TGTGCCAGCAGCTCGGACAGGGTCAATTCACCCCTCCACTTT

v_gene: TRBV6-6
abundance: .
d_gene: TRBD1
j_gene: TRBJ2-7
CDR3aa: CASGQETYEQYF
CDR3nt: TGTGCCAGCGGACAGGAGACCTACGAGCAGTACTTC

v_gene: TRBV19
abundance: .
d_gene: .
j_gene: TRBJ1-2
CDR3aa: CASSIGREAASFYGYTF
CDR3nt: TGTGCCAGTAGTATAGGCAGGGAGGCCGCGTCCTTCTATGGCTACACCTTC

v_gene: TRBV12-5
abundance: .
d_gene: TRBD1
j_gene: TRBJ1-5
CDR3aa: CASGLALQGYFTDPNQPQHF
CDR3nt: TGTGCTAGTGGTTTGGCTTTACAGGGGTACTTTACCGACCCCAATCAGCCCCAGCATTTT

v_gene: TRBV7-2
abundance: .
d_gene: .
j_gene: TRBJ1-5
CDR3aa: CASSPPTGTFNSNQPQHF
CDR3nt: TGTGCCAGCAGCCCTCCGACAGGAACCTTTAATAGCAATCAGCCCCAGCATTTT

v_gene: TRBV2
abundance: .
d_gene: TRBD1
j_gene: TRBJ1-1
CDR3aa: CATLEGAGTEAFF
CDR3nt: TGTGCCACCCTCGAGGGGGCGGGCACTGAAGCTTTCTTT